Given below is one T cell receptor beta chain in context. Its antigen remains unidentified. This entry comes from a study of T cells in Graves' hyperthyroidism and ophthalmopathy. General study results and limits: Appearing also in blood were most of the thyroid clonotypes expanded above 0.001.

The TCR beta CDR3 regions underwent amplification using RNA transcripts as the source. Researchers ran a first-round RT-PCR on the TCR CDR3 using the HTBI primer set. TCRdb re-analysed the multiplex PCR reads in MiXCR, keeping a single row per CDR3 protein. The table lists hundreds of thousands of distinct CDR3 sequences, around 15% of them singletons. Specimen: blood. The sequence was obtained from a woman younger than 30 with Graves' hyperthyroidism.

The CDR3 sequence: CASSLRGMRGAETQYF. In DNA form, the CDR3 reads TGTGCCAGCAGCTTGCGCGGGATGCGCGGGGCTGAGACCCAGTACTTC. The chain recombines TRBV5-4 with TRBJ2-5; a weak D match, TRBD2 (6 bases). Germline V lookup: CDR1 SGHNT, CDR2 YYREEE (reference sequence). Trimming shortened V by 1 base and J by 5 bases, and 18 bases separated the two germline ends. This CDR3 is 16 amino acids long.